These T cell receptor beta chains were read from a single sample in a study of OX40 agonist ivuxolimab in advanced cancers. Assay used: immunoSEQ multiplex PCR; TCRdb lists only in-frame clones, some missing. The sample records about 90,000 clones, roughly 91% being singletons. The source was CD4+ or CD8+ T cells sorted from blood, collected in a trial of the OX40 agonist ivuxolimab. Receptor source: an adult with an advanced solid tumor such as melanoma, head and neck, liver or kidney cancer. Both conserved end residues are part of each CDR3. D genes are given only for firm matches. Size tells how often a clone was seen (once, few, many) or the class of an expanded clone, and some rows leave it out.

TRBJ2-2 | TRBD2 | TRBV5-1 | - | TGCGCCAGCAGGGTTGTGAGCGGGAATACCGGGGAGCTGTTTTTT | CASRVVSGNTGELFF
TRBJ2-3 | - | TRBV5-1 | - | TGCGCCAGCAGCTTCTCCGGGACTTTAAGCACAGATACGCAGTATTTT | CASSFSGTLSTDTQYF
TRBJ2-3 | - | TRBV2 | - | TGTGCCACTCGGGACTGGAGCACAGATACGCAGTATTTT | CATRDWSTDTQYF
TRBJ2-7 | - | TRBV4-2 | - | TGTGCCAGCAGCCAAGAAGCAGTGTACGAGCAGTACTTC | CASSQEAVYEQYF
TRBJ2-7 | TRBD2 | TRBV14 | - | TGTGCCAGCAGCCCACTAGCGGGCTCCTTCGAGCAGTACTTC | CASSPLAGSFEQYF
TRBJ1-4 | - | TRBV29-1 | - | TGCAGCGTCAGGGCCGGCGTTGCAACTAATGAAAAACTGTTTTTT | CSVRAGVATNEKLFF
TRBJ2-7 | TRBD1 | TRBV19 | - | TGTGCCAGTAGTACCTGGAAGACAGGGGCGTTCGAGCAGTACTTC | CASSTWKTGAFEQYF
TRBJ2-1 | TRBD2 | TRBV6-1 | - | TGTGCCAGCAGTGAAGCTTGGTACAGCGGGAGGGCCGGACGAAATGAGCAGTTCTTC | CASSEAWYSGRAGRNEQFF
TRBJ2-4 | - | TRBV18 | once | TGTGCCAGCTCACGGGGACCTGAGCGGAGTTGGAGCATTCAGTACTTC | CASSRGPERSWSIQYF
TRBJ2-5 | TRBD2 | TRBV7-6 | - | TGTGCCAGCAGCTTAGCCGTGGGAGCGGGAGGAGGGGAGACCCAGTACTTC | CASSLAVGAGGGETQYF
TRBJ1-2 | - | TRBV2 | - | TGTGCCAGCACCGTAGGAGCGCCCTCAGACTACACCTTC | CASTVGAPSDYTF
TRBJ2-5 | - | TRBV2 | - | TGTGCCAGCAGGGGACAAGAGACCCAGTACTTC | CASRGQETQYF
TRBJ1-2 | - | TRBV29-1 | - | TGCAGCGGGCGGGACACCTACTATGGCTACACCTTC | CSGRDTYYGYTF
TRBJ2-1 | - | TRBV5-4 | - | TGTGCCAGCAGCTTGGTCCTACTAGGCAACAATGAGCAGTTCTTC | CASSLVLLGNNEQFF
TRBJ1-2 | TRBD1 | TRBV5-6 | - | TGTGCCAGCAGCTCAATGGGACAGAACTATGGCTACACCTTC | CASSSMGQNYGYTF
TRBJ1-2 | - | TRBV6-6 | - | TGTGCCAGCGCGATGACAGACTACTATGGCTACACCTTC | CASAMTDYYGYTF
TRBJ2-5 | TRBD2 | TRBV7-2 | - | TGTGCCAGCAGTCGACTAGCGGGCTTCCAAGAGACCCAGTACTTC | CASSRLAGFQETQYF
TRBJ2-5 | - | TRBV5-5 | - | TGTGCCAGCAGCTTGGCAACGGGGCTCAAAGAGACCCAGTACTTC | CASSLATGLKETQYF
TRBJ2-2 | - | TRBV5-1 | - | TGCGCCAGCAGCTTGGAGGGGACACGGACTACCGGGGAGCTGTTTTTT | CASSLEGTRTTGELFF
TRBJ1-2 | TRBD1 | TRBV2 | - | TGTGCCAGCAGGGACAGGGTGGGTGTCAACTATGGCTACACCTTC | CASRDRVGVNYGYTF
TRBJ2-2 | - | TRBV30 | - | TGTGCCGGGGGGGGGCAGTTGAACACCGGGGAGCTGTTTTTT | CAGGGQLNTGELFF
TRBJ1-1 | TRBD1 | TRBV6-1 | - | TGTGCCAGCGGGACAGTCCTGAACACTGAAGCTTTCTTT | CASGTVLNTEAFF
TRBJ2-7 | TRBD2 | TRBV7-9 | - | TGTGCCAGCAGCTTAGCTAGCGGGAGCTACGAGCAGTACTTC | CASSLASGSYEQYF
TRBJ2-3 | - | TRBV18 | - | TGTGCCAGCTCACCCTTCCAGGCCACTCCGAAGGATACGCAGTATTTT | CASSPFQATPKDTQYF
TRBJ1-1 | - | TRBV18 | - | TGTGCCAGCTCACCACAGGGGGGCACTGAAGCTTTCTTT | CASSPQGGTEAFF
TRBJ2-1 | - | TRBV11-3 | - | TGTGCCAGCAGCTTGGACGGCCCCAATGAGCAGTTCTTC | CASSLDGPNEQFF
TRBJ2-2 | TRBD1 | TRBV7-9 | - | TGTGCCAGCAGCCTTCTGGGACAGGGTAACGGGGAGCTGTTTTTT | CASSLLGQGNGELFF
TRBJ2-1 | TRBD2 | TRBV5-1 | - | TGCGCCAGCACCCGGCAACCTAGCGGAGGGGATGAGCAGTTCTTC | CASTRQPSGGDEQFF
TRBJ2-1 | TRBD2 | TRBV30 | - | TGTGCCTGGGGACTAGCGATCGTAAGTGAGCAGTTCTTC | CAWGLAIVSEQFF
TRBJ2-3 | TRBD1 | TRBV4-2 | - | TGTGCCAGCAGCCAAGGAACAGGGGGCACAGATACGCAGTATTTT | CASSQGTGGTDTQYF
TRBJ2-3 | - | TRBV5-1 | - | TGCGCCAGCAGCTTGGGACCCGGGAGTCGGGGGACAGATACGCAGTATTTT | CASSLGPGSRGTDTQYF
TRBJ2-1 | TRBD2 | TRBV4-3 | - | TGCGCCAGCAGCCCACTAGCGGGAACCTACAATGAGCAGTTCTTC | CASSPLAGTYNEQFF
TRBJ2-5 | TRBD2 | TRBV7-8 | - | TGTGCCAGCAGCTTAGCGGGGAGGGTAGAGACCCAGTACTTC | CASSLAGRVETQYF
TRBJ2-5 | - | TRBV7-9 | - | TGTGCCAGCAGCTTTAGTCAGTCCCGGACAGAGACCCAGTACTTC | CASSFSQSRTETQYF
TRBJ2-7 | - | TRBV2 | - | TGTGCCAGCAGTTTACAGGGATACGAGCAGTACTTC | CASSLQGYEQYF
TRBJ2-5 | - | TRBV18 | - | TGTGCCAGCTCACCACCGACAGAGACCCAGTACTTC | CASSPPTETQYF
TRBJ1-2 | TRBD1 | TRBV19 | - | TGTGCCAGTAAATCCCCAGGGGGCCTGTATGGCTACACCTTC | CASKSPGGLYGYTF
TRBJ2-3 | - | TRBV29-1 | - | TGCAGCGTTGGAGGGGTCAGCACAGATACGCAGTATTTT | CSVGGVSTDTQYF
TRBJ1-5 | - | TRBV6-5 | - | TGTGCCAGCAGTCCGCGGGAGGGAGCCAGGGAGCCCCAGCATTTT | CASSPREGAREPQHF
TRBJ2-1 | - | TRBV7-6 | - | TGTGCCAGCAGCTTAACAGCGGGCGGTCTCTCCTACAATGAGCAGTTCTTC | CASSLTAGGLSYNEQFF
TRBJ2-1 | TRBD2 | TRBV11-1 | few | TGTGCCAGCAGCCTCAGCGGGATCGAGCAGTTCTTC | CASSLSGIEQFF
TRBJ1-1 | - | TRBV4-1 | - | TGCGCCAGCAGCCTCGCCGACCGTCCTTTTGAAGCTTTCTTT | CASSLADRPFEAFF
TRBJ2-5 | TRBD1 | TRBV19 | - | TGTGCCAGTACCCCCAGGGGGTCGGAGACCCAGTACTTC | CASTPRGSETQYF
TRBJ2-1 | TRBD1 | TRBV2 | - | TGTGCCAGCAGCGGGACAGGTTATGAGCAGTTCTTC | CASSGTGYEQFF
TRBJ2-1 | - | TRBV30 | - | TGTGCCTGGAGTGCTTTCGATGAGCAGTTCTTC | CAWSAFDEQFF
TRBJ1-1 | TRBD1 | TRBV11-2 | once | TGTGCCAGCAGTTTACAGGGGGCAGGCACTGAAGCTTTCTTT | CASSLQGAGTEAFF
TRBJ2-2 | TRBD2 | TRBV6-1 | few | TGTGCCAGCAGTCTGGGCGGGAGCACCGGGGAGCTGTTTTTT | CASSLGGSTGELFF
TRBJ2-4 | - | TRBV19 | - | TGTGCCAGTAGTATGGCAGGCCCGGGTAACATTCAGTACTTC | CASSMAGPGNIQYF
TRBJ2-1 | - | TRBV6-1 | - | TGTGCCAGCACCGGAATGTGGGGGTCCTACAATGAGCAGTTCTTC | CASTGMWGSYNEQFF
TRBJ2-7 | - | TRBV30 | - | TGTGCCTGGAGTGGACTATTGACTATCTCCTACGAGCAGTACTTC | CAWSGLLTISYEQYF
TRBJ2-3 | - | TRBV7-9 | - | TGTGCCAGCGGCTTCTTGGGGGTCACAGATACGCAGTATTTT | CASGFLGVTDTQYF
TRBJ2-3 | TRBD1 | TRBV11-2 | - | TGTGCCAGCAGCCGTCCCGGGACAGGGGGCGATACGCAGTATTTT | CASSRPGTGGDTQYF
TRBJ2-1 | - | TRBV11-1 | - | TGTGCCAGCAGCTACGCATGGGACACTTCCTACAATGAGCAGTTCTTC | CASSYAWDTSYNEQFF
TRBJ1-5 | - | TRBV28 | - | TGTGCCAGCAGTTTAGGAGGGGGGATTCAGCCCCAGCATTTT | CASSLGGGIQPQHF
TRBJ2-5 | TRBD1 | TRBV19 | - | TGTGCCAGTAGTTTCTTACCGGGACAGGGGAGGGAGACCCAGTACTTC | CASSFLPGQGRETQYF
TRBJ2-5 | - | TRBV7-2 | - | TGTGCCAGCAGCGGATTGAGGAGGCAGGAGACCCAGTACTTC | CASSGLRRQETQYF